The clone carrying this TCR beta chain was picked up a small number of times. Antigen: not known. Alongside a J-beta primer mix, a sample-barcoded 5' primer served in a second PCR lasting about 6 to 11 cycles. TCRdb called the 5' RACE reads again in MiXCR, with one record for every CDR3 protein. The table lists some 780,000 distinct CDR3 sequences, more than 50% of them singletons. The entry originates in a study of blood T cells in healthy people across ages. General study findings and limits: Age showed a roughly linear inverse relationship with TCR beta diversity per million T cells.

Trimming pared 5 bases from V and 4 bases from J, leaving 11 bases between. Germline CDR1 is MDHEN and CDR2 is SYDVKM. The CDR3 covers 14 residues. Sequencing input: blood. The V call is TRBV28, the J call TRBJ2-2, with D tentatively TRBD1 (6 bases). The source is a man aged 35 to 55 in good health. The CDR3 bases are TGTGCCAGCAGTATCACAGGGCTCACCGGGGAGCTGTTTTTT. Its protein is CASSITGLTGELFF.